Each of the 17 T cell receptor beta chains below was sequenced from the same sample in a study of cytomegalovirus exposure and HLA in healthy donors. The study ran its PCR with 60 Vbeta and 13 Jbeta primers. Here immunoSEQ multiplex PCR was the method, and the copy in TCRdb shows in-frame clones only, minus some. Among some 160,000 clones listed, almost 80% were seen once. The sequenced sample consisted of PBMCs. The receptors were gathered from a woman under 40 in good health and CMV-seronegative.

The chain combines TRBV9 with TRBJ2-6; D is ambiguous. V was cut by 0 bases and J by 1 base, with 17 bases left in between. Germline CDR1 SGDLS, CDR2 YYNGEE. The CDR3 extends over 19 amino acids. The DNA for the CDR3 is TGTGCCAGCAGCGTAGGAAAGTACCTACAGCCGTCTGGGGCCAACGTCCTGACTTTC. It translates to CASSVGKYLQPSGANVLTF.

The gene calls are TRBV5-5 and TRBJ2-7, with D possibly being TRBD1 (6 bases). The germline V and J ends were trimmed by 4 bases and 1 base, with 9 bases remaining between them. The CDR3 covers 13 residues. Germline lookup yields CDR1 SGHKS and CDR2 YYEKEE (reference sequence). For the CDR3, the DNA is TGTGCCAGCAGCGGTGGGACATCCTACGAGCAGTACTTC. It translates to CASSGGTSYEQYF.

This chain links TRBV25-1 with TRBJ2-1; 16 bases fit TRBD2. The CDR3 consists of 18 residues. V lost 3 bases to trimming and J lost 2 bases; unmatched junction nucleotides: 4. Germline V gene lookup returns CDR1 MGHDK and CDR2 SYGVNS. CDR3 sequence reads: CASSEGLAGGPTYNEQFF. Here the CDR3 DNA reads TGTGCCAGCAGTGAGGGACTAGCGGGGGGGCCAACCTACAATGAGCAGTTCTTC.

J is TRBJ1-1 and V is TRBV9, with 10 nucleotides matching TRBD1. V lost 4 bases to trimming and J lost 0 bases; unmatched junction nucleotides: 12. This CDR3 is 18 amino acids long. From germline, CDR1 is SGDLS and CDR2 YYNGEE. The CDR3 DNA reads as TGTGCCAGCAGCCAAACCGCCGGGACAGGGGCGTTGAACACTGAAGCTTTCTTT. It codes for CASSQTAGTGALNTEAFF.

The chain links TRBV2 to TRBJ2-7; D remains unclear. Germline assignment: CDR1 SNHLY and CDR2 FYNNEI. The CDR3 is made up of 13 amino acids. The ends were cut back, 1 base at V and 3 bases at J, with 7 bases in the middle. CDR3 in amino acids: CASSEGEDYEQYF. In nucleotides, the CDR3 is TGTGCCAGCAGTGAAGGAGAGGACTACGAGCAGTACTTC.

This sequence joins TRBV13 and TRBJ1-4; D gene ambiguous. V gave up 5 bases and J gave up 7 bases, with 11 bases separating them. CDR3 length: 13 amino acids. Germline CDR1 PRHDT, CDR2 FYEKMQ (reference sequence). CDR3 DNA sequence: TGTGCCAGCAGCAGTCGGCAGGTTGAAAAACTGTTTTTT. Translation: CASSSRQVEKLFF. Full variable domain (remainder filled in from reference TRBV13 and TRBJ1-4): AAGVIQSPRHLIKEKRETATLKCYPIPRHDTVYWYQQGPGQDPQFLISFYEKMQSDKGSIPDRFSAQQFSDYHSELNMSSLELGDSALYFCASSSRQVEKLFFGSGTQLSVL.

The chain employs TRBV29-1 and TRBJ2-5; D is perhaps TRBD1 (5 bases). The CDR3 has 13 residues. The V gene's germline CDR1 is SQVTM and CDR2 ANQGSEA. Trimming stripped 8 bases from V and 4 bases from J, with 17 bases between. The CDR3 nucleotides are TGCAGCTATGAAGGGGCGTTCGGAGAGACCCAGTACTTC. Translated, it gives CSYEGAFGETQYF.

This clone is a singleton in its sample. The V and J genes are TRBV30 and TRBJ2-2; 8 bases fit TRBD2. CDR1 is GTSNPN, CDR2 SVGIG, per germline (reference sequence). This CDR3 contains 16 residues. After removal of 0 bases from V and 0 bases from J, the junction contained 3 bases not matched to a gene. The CDR3 spells CAWSVAGGPNTGELFF. CDR3 in DNA: TGTGCCTGGAGTGTTGCGGGGGGCCCGAACACCGGGGAGCTGTTTTTT.

This chain uses TRBV6-5 with TRBJ1-1; TRBD1 is a possible D gene (6 bases). CDR3 length: 13 amino acids. The germline V gene encodes CDR1 MNHEY and CDR2 SVGAGI. V dropped 5 bases and J dropped 1 base, with 8 bases sitting between them. The CDR3 DNA sequence: TGTGCCAGCAGTAAGACAGGGAACACTGAAGCTTTCTTT. Residues: CASSKTGNTEAFF.

V and J are TRBV6-6 and TRBJ2-5, with TRBD1 identical over 7 bases. The DNA end is a closer match to TRBJ2-7, so the J assignment may be wrong. In germline, CDR1 is MNHNY, CDR2 SVGAGI (reference sequence). This CDR3 spans 14 amino acids. This CDR3 reads CASSFGTAEGEQYF. The CDR3 nucleotides are TGTGCCAGCAGCTTTGGGACAGCAGAAGGCGAGCAGTACTTC.

The V and J genes are TRBV29-1 and TRBJ1-4, with D possibly TRBD1 on 5 matching bases. This CDR3 is 13 amino acids long. V was pared by 4 bases and J by 5 bases, with 11 bases between. In germline, CDR1 is SQVTM, CDR2 ANQGSEA. The CDR3 DNA follows: TGCAGCGTTGGAATCGGGGGGAATGAAAAACTGTTTTTT. This encodes CSVGIGGNEKLFF.

This rearrangement joins TRBV2 to TRBJ2-2; D possibly corresponds to TRBD2 (6 bases). The V end lost 7 bases, the J end lost 4 bases, and 16 bases lay between the germline ends. This CDR3 spans 15 amino acids. CDR1 is SNHLY, CDR2 FYNNEI, per germline. CDR3 sequence: CASTRGGVGTGELFF. CDR3 DNA sequence: TGTGCCAGCACCCGAGGAGGGGTGGGCACCGGGGAGCTGTTTTTT.

The chain joins TRBV19 to TRBJ1-1, with D maybe TRBD1 (6 bases). The CDR3 totals 14 residues. Germline assignment: CDR1 LNHDA and CDR2 SQIVND (reference sequence). The V gene lost 7 bases and the J gene lost 0 bases, with 12 bases spanning the gap. The CDR3 DNA sequence: TGTGCCAGTACCGAGGACAGACTGAACACTGAAGCTTTCTTT. Translation: CASTEDRLNTEAFF.

The chain carries TRBV2 and TRBJ1-1, with TRBD1 as a possible D gene (6 bases). Trimming pared 6 bases from V and 5 bases from J, leaving 16 bases between. Germline V gene data show CDR1 as SNHLY and CDR2 as FYNNEI. The CDR3 loop spans 14 amino acids. The DNA of the CDR3 is TGTGCCAGCAGGGTGGGCGTTCAGGGGACTGAAGCTTTCTTT. Protein: CASRVGVQGTEAFF.

This chain connects TRBV6-6 to TRBJ1-1; D is possibly TRBD1 (5 bases). The CDR3 sequence is 12 residues long. Trimming stripped 2 bases from V and 10 bases from J, with 11 bases between. CDR1 MNHNY and CDR2 SVGAGI come from the germline V gene (reference sequence). This CDR3 reads CASSYRQGSAFF. The CDR3 nucleotides read TGTGCCAGCAGTTACAGGCAGGGATCAGCTTTCTTT.

The gene calls are TRBV10-1 and TRBJ1-1; a possible D gene is TRBD1 (5 bases). There are 15 residues in the CDR3. Germline values: CDR1 WNHNN, CDR2 SYGVQD (reference sequence). Trimming removed 3 bases from V and 7 bases from J, with 18 bases in between. In DNA, the CDR3 is TGCGCCAGCAGTGAAGGCCCGGGGGTCCTGGGTGAAGCTTTCTTT. It yields the protein CASSEGPGVLGEAFF.

The chain joins TRBV5-1 to TRBJ1-2; 8 bases map to TRBD1. The CDR3 has 14 amino acids. Germline-derived CDR1 and CDR2 are SGHRS and YFSETQ. Germline trimming cut 1 base from V and 6 bases from J; bases unmatched to any gene: 5. The CDR3: CASSLTGGGDGYTF. The CDR3 DNA reads TGCGCCAGCAGCTTGACAGGGGGTGGGGATGGCTACACCTTC.